These 14 T cell receptor beta chains originate from one sample sequenced in a study of shared clonotypes between healthy human individuals. CD8 cells regarded as naive lacked CD45RO, were positively chosen for CCR7, and omitted terminally differentiated effector memory CD45RA+ cells. The repertoire was sequenced with immunoSEQ multiplex PCR; TCRdb's copy has only in-frame clones and lacks some. The repertoire has hundreds of thousands of clones, roughly 95% of them found once; the top ten carry over 0.095%. The sequenced sample was naive CD8+ T cells sorted from blood. Receptor source: a woman aged 25 to 39 in good health.

The genes are TRBV5-1 and TRBJ2-7, with 9 bases aligning to TRBD2. The CDR3 extends over 16 amino acids. Germline V gives CDR1 SGHRS, CDR2 YFSETQ. Trimming cost V 0 bases and J 6 bases; bases outside gene matches: 10. CDR3 nucleotide sequence: TGCGCCAGCAGCTTGGGAATAGGGACTAGCCCATCCGAGCAGTACTTC. Translating gives CASSLGIGTSPSEQYF.

The chain uses TRBV4-1 and TRBJ2-1, with 10 bases matching TRBD2. The germline CDR1 and CDR2 sequences are MGHRA and YSYEKL. The CDR3 runs to 21 residues. After removal of 2 bases from V and 4 bases from J, the junction contained 20 bases not matched to a gene. CDR3 sequence: CASSQRQGSELLAGAYNEQFF. CDR3 sequence (DNA): TGCGCCAGCAGCCAACGTCAGGGGTCCGAACTTCTAGCGGGAGCGTACAATGAGCAGTTCTTC.

The chain recombines TRBV2 with TRBJ2-7, with D possibly being TRBD1 or TRBD2 (5 bases each). The germline V gene has CDR1 SNHLY and CDR2 FYNNEI. V was shortened by 9 bases and J by 5 bases, with 20 bases between the two germline ends. CDR3 length: 14 amino acids. CDR3 in amino acids: CASGESSQGHEQYF. In nucleotides, the CDR3 is TGTGCCAGTGGGGAGAGCTCCCAGGGTCACGAGCAGTACTTC.

The chain couples TRBV6-6 to TRBJ2-3, with TRBD2 matching over 9 bases. The CDR3 contains 15 residues. V lost 6 bases, J lost 3 bases, and 7 bases stayed unmatched. Germline V gene lookup returns CDR1 MNHNY and CDR2 SVGAGI (reference sequence). CDR3 sequence reads: CASSIAGDWTDTQYF. DNA of the CDR3: TGTGCCAGCAGCATAGCGGGAGACTGGACAGATACGCAGTATTTT.

V and J are TRBV6-5 and TRBJ2-5; tentatively, D is TRBD1 (5 bases). The DNA end is more similar to TRBJ2-7, so the J call may be wrong. This CDR3 contains 14 residues. Germline CDR1 reads MNHEY; CDR2 reads SVGAGI. CDR3 DNA sequence: TGTGCCAGCAGTTACCTGACAGTCCCCTACGAGCAGTACTTC. This encodes CASSYLTVPYEQYF.

The J gene is TRBJ1-1, the V gene TRBV7-3; D may be TRBD1 (5 bases). Trimming left V 1 base short and J 1 base short, with 10 bases between. This CDR3 is 15 amino acids long. CDR1 SGHTA and CDR2 FQGTGA come from the germline V gene. The chain's CDR3 is CASSLSRGTNTEAFF. The CDR3 DNA follows: TGTGCCAGCAGCTTAAGTAGGGGCACGAACACTGAAGCTTTCTTT.

This chain links TRBV19 with TRBJ2-7; TRBD2 agrees at 8 bases. V lost 3 bases to trimming and J lost 2 bases; unmatched junction nucleotides: 9. This CDR3 is 16 amino acids long. In germline, CDR1 is LNHDA, CDR2 SQIVND (reference sequence). The CDR3 coding sequence is TGTGCCAGTAGTATTTGGGCGGGGGGACGCCCCTACGAGCAGTACTTC. Its protein is CASSIWAGGRPYEQYF.

The V gene is TRBV27, the J gene TRBJ2-2, with TRBD2 as a possible D gene (6 bases). The germline V gene has CDR1 MNHEY and CDR2 SMNVEV (reference sequence). The CDR3 runs to 15 residues. V lost 4 bases and J lost 1, with 10 bases in between. CDR3 region: CASSSDYVNTGELFF. The CDR3 coding sequence is TGTGCCAGCAGTTCGGACTACGTGAACACCGGGGAGCTGTTTTTT.

V usage is TRBV2 and J usage is TRBJ2-7; D not certain. Deletions cut 2 bases from V and 3 bases from J, with 8 bases between. The CDR3 runs 13 residues. Germline loops: CDR1 SNHLY, CDR2 FYNNEI. The CDR3 bases are TGTGCCAGCAGTGAAATCGGGTACTACGAGCAGTACTTC. This codes for CASSEIGYYEQYF.

The chain recombines TRBV9 with TRBJ1-4; 9 bases map to TRBD1. The length of the CDR3 is 15 residues. The junction had 6 bases not matched to a gene; V was cut back by 5 bases and J by 4 bases. The germline V gene encodes CDR1 SGDLS and CDR2 YYNGEE. The CDR3 DNA sequence: TGTGCCAGCAGTCGGGGGACAGGGCTTAATGAAAAACTGTTTTTT. This gives the protein CASSRGTGLNEKLFF. The full variable domain, its missing parts supplied by reference TRBV9 and TRBJ1-4, is DSGVTQTPKHLITATGQRVTLRCSPRSGDLSVYWYQQSLDQGLQFLIQYYNGEERAKGNILERFSAQQFPDLHSELNLSSLELGDSALYFCASSRGTGLNEKLFFGSGTQLSVL.

This sequence joins TRBV19 and TRBJ1-5; the D gene is possibly TRBD1 (6 bases). This CDR3 has 18 residues. The germline V gene has CDR1 LNHDA and CDR2 SQIVND (reference sequence). The germline V and J ends were trimmed by 1 base and 2 bases, with 18 bases remaining between them. The CDR3 here is CASSIVWTDGSGNQPQHF. CDR3 in DNA: TGTGCCAGTAGTATAGTCTGGACAGACGGTTCGGGCAATCAGCCCCAGCATTTT.

The chain has TRBV10-2 and TRBJ2-7; D not resolved. Deletions cut 5 bases from V and 0 bases from J, with 5 bases between. The CDR3 has 12 residues. Germline values: CDR1 WSHSY, CDR2 SAAADI. DNA of the CDR3: TGCGCCAGCAGTATAAGCTCCTACGAGCAGTACTTC. This translates into CASSISSYEQYF.

This sequence joins TRBV10-3 and TRBJ2-7, with D tentatively TRBD1 (6 bases). Trimming took off 6 bases at V and 5 bases at J, with 17 bases between the two ends. Per the germline V gene, CDR1 is ENHRY and CDR2 is SYGVKD. The CDR3 extends over 14 amino acids. The CDR3 coding sequence is TGTGCCATCAGGCAACAGGGAGCTATCGACGAGCAGTACTTC. It codes for CAIRQQGAIDEQYF.

About this clone itself: The same CDR3 arises from other DNA sequences in this sample as well. The rearrangement links TRBV27 to TRBJ2-7; D uncertain. The CDR3 extends over 15 amino acids. Germline loops: CDR1 MNHEY, CDR2 SMNVEV (reference sequence). V was clipped by 3 bases and J by 4 bases, with 16 bases between them. As DNA, the CDR3 is TGTGCCAGCAGTTTGAATGTGAACCCAACGTACGAGCAGTACTTC. Protein product: CASSLNVNPTYEQYF.